One TCR beta chain is described in this entry. It was cDNA, reverse transcribed from extracted RNA, that served as the sequencing template. Sequenced by immunoSEQ multiplex PCR; TCRdb stores in-frame clones only, minus some. The table lists about 200,000 clones, 35% to 40% of them singletons. The data were obtained in a study of CD8+ T cells in alopecia areata. Treatment noted: oral pan-JAK inhibitor, 5-10 mg twice daily. Trimming cost V 1 base and J 4 bases, with 13 bases left between them. This CDR3 contains 14 residues. CDR1 GTSNPN and CDR2 SVGIG come from the germline V gene (reference sequence). The input for sequencing was CD4+ T cells sorted from blood, taken around week 30, from a patient treated with tofacitinib. The sequence derives from a human donor with alopecia areata. The chain is built from TRBV30 and TRBJ1-1; D possibly corresponds to TRBD1 (6 bases). The CDR3 loop is CAWSEGGGSTEAFF. The CDR3 coding sequence is TGTGCCTGGAGTGAGGGGGGTGGGAGCACTGAAGCTTTCTTT.